Listed here are 16 T cell receptor beta chains from one sample, sequenced in a study of T cell changes during pregnancy in multiple sclerosis. Measured with immunoSEQ multiplex PCR; TCRdb has only the in-frame clones, and not every one. The data contain 70,000 to 95,000 clones, 85% to 95% of them singletons. The source material was peripheral blood, sampled in the first trimester of pregnancy. These receptors came from a female donor with multiple sclerosis, enrolled in a pregnancy study.

This clone occurred once. The chain combines TRBV6-1 with TRBJ2-7; tentative D call: TRBD2 (5 bases). The germline V gene has CDR1 MNHNS and CDR2 SASEGT. The CDR3 length is 16 residues. Trimming stripped 0 bases from V and 0 bases from J, with 12 bases between. CDR3 loop: CASSEARGASSYEQYF. The CDR3 DNA sequence: TGTGCCAGCAGTGAAGCACGGGGAGCAAGCTCCTACGAGCAGTACTTC.

The rearrangement links TRBV7-9 to TRBJ1-1; 9 positions agree with TRBD1. The CDR3 runs 15 residues. Germline lookup yields CDR1 SEHNR and CDR2 FQNEAQ (reference sequence). After removal of 5 bases from V and 6 bases from J, the junction contained 10 bases not matched to a gene. DNA of the CDR3: TGTGCCAGCAGCCTTAGGACAGGGGACTTGGCTGAAGCTTTCTTT. This sequence encodes CASSLRTGDLAEAFF.

About this clone: An end of the junction does not agree with germline; a read error may underlie this. The chain is built from TRBV2 and TRBJ2-3; 12 bases line up with TRBD2. The germline CDR1 and CDR2 sequences are SNHLY and FYNNEI. This CDR3 has 14 amino acids. CDR3 loop: CASSKNTGTSGSDF. In nucleotides, the CDR3 is TGTGCCAGCAGCAAAAATACCGGGACTAGCGGGTCGGATTTT.

V gene TRBV7-6 combines with J gene TRBJ2-7, with TRBD1 identical over 9 bases. V was pared by 3 bases and J by 4 bases, with 4 bases of the junction left unmatched. The length of the CDR3 is 14 residues. CDR1 is SGHVS and CDR2 is FNYEAQ in the germline V gene. Written as DNA, the CDR3 is TGTGCCAGCAGCTTCGGGACAGGGTCGTACGAGCAGTACTTC. Amino acids: CASSFGTGSYEQYF. Combining the CDR3 with reference TRBV7-6 and TRBJ2-7 gives the whole variable domain GAGVSQSPRYKVTKRGQDVALRCDPISGHVSLYWYRQALGQGPEFLTYFNYEAQQDKSGLPNDRFSAERPEGSISTLTIQRTEQRDSAMYRCASSFGTGSYEQYFGPGTRLTVT.

V is TRBV5-4 and J is TRBJ1-6; no firm D call. V gave up 4 bases and J gave up 12 bases, with 17 bases separating them. The CDR3 totals 14 residues. The germline gives CDR1 SGHNT, CDR2 YYREEE (reference sequence). CDR3 loop: CASSPDRGVGPLHF. DNA for the CDR3: TGTGCCAGCAGCCCGGACCGGGGAGTGGGACCCCTCCACTTT.

This clone has a single count. The CDR3 reads CASSIGQDYGYTF. The CDR3 DNA sequence: TGTGCCAGCTCTATTGGACAAGACTATGGCTACACCTTC. V is TRBV18 and J is TRBJ1-2; a weak D match, TRBD1 (5 bases). Trimming cost V 6 bases and J 3 bases, with 11 bases left between them. This CDR3 contains 13 residues. The germline gives CDR1 KGHSH, CDR2 LQKENI. The whole variable domain, remainder taken from reference TRBV18 and TRBJ1-2, is NAGVMQNPRHLVRRRGQEARLRCSPMKGHSHVYWYRQLPEEGLKFMVYLQKENIIDESGMPKERFSAEFPKEGPSILRIQQVVRGDSAAYFCASSIGQDYGYTFGSGTRLTVV.

The chain employs TRBV7-8 and TRBJ1-1, with a tentative D call TRBD1 (5 bases). Deletions cut 3 bases from V and 4 bases from J, with 18 bases between. The CDR3 is 16 amino acids. In germline, CDR1 is SGHVS, CDR2 FQNEAQ. The CDR3 reads CASSLDEEGFGTEAFF. CDR3 nucleotides: TGTGCCAGCAGCTTGGACGAGGAGGGGTTCGGCACTGAAGCTTTCTTT.

This chain connects TRBV29-1 to TRBJ2-2, with 10 bases identical to TRBD2. The germline CDR1 and CDR2 sequences are SQVTM and ANQGSEA. The ends lost 5 bases at V and 7 bases at J; junction bases unmatched: 10. This CDR3 is built from 15 residues. The CDR3 region has the DNA TGCAGCGTTAAAGGAGCGGGGGGGGAATACGGGGAGCTGTTTTTT. This gives the protein CSVKGAGGEYGELFF.

V and J are TRBV27 and TRBJ2-1; TRBD2 matches at 9 bases. This CDR3 is built from 13 residues. With V trimmed by 5 bases and J by 7 bases, 3 bases remained unmatched. CDR1 MNHEY and CDR2 SMNVEV come from the germline V gene (reference sequence). CDR3 sequence reads: CASSRGGANEQFF. The DNA of the CDR3 is TGTGCCAGCAGTCGCGGGGGGGCGAATGAGCAGTTCTTC.

The chain couples TRBV27 to TRBJ1-3; D is possibly TRBD1 (6 bases). This CDR3 comprises 11 residues. Per germline, CDR1 MNHEY and CDR2 SMNVEV (reference sequence). The V end was cut by 4 bases, the J end by 14 bases, with 12 bases between. The chain's CDR3 is CASSSGTYLYF. In nucleotides, the CDR3 is TGTGCCAGCAGTTCCGGGACATACTTATATTTT.

This chain links TRBV19 with TRBJ1-4, with 7 bases aligning to TRBD1. The CDR3 is 14 residues long. Germline values: CDR1 LNHDA, CDR2 SQIVND (reference sequence). Losses at the gene ends were 5 bases for V and 8 bases for J; bases not matched to a gene: 8. The CDR3 nucleotides are TGTGCCAGTAGTGCGACAGGGAAGGGGGAAAAACTGTTTTTT. Translating gives CASSATGKGEKLFF. Complete variable domain (other parts from reference TRBV19 and TRBJ1-4): DGGITQSPKYLFRKEGQNVTLSCEQNLNHDAMYWYRQDPGQGLRLIYYSQIVNDFQKGDIAEGYSVSREKKESFPLTVTSAQKNPTAFYLCASSATGKGEKLFFGSGTQLSVL.

The chain carries TRBV7-8 and TRBJ2-7; TRBD1 matches at 7 bases. Germline trimming cut 4 bases from V and 6 bases from J; bases unmatched to any gene: 3. This CDR3 comprises 12 residues. CDR1 is SGHVS, CDR2 FQNEAQ, per germline. CDR3 nucleotides: TGTGCCAGCAGCTACGCAGGGGGCGAGCAGTACTTC. It is translated as CASSYAGGEQYF.

This rearrangement joins TRBV23-1 to TRBJ2-7; D may be TRBD1 (6 bases). TRBV23-1 counts as an open reading frame of uncertain function. V was shortened by 6 bases and J by 1 base, with 16 bases between the two germline ends. The CDR3 consists of 15 residues. The chain's CDR3 is CASSTGLNDSYEQYF. CDR3 bases: TGCGCCAGCAGCACAGGGCTCAATGATTCCTACGAGCAGTACTTC.

This clone was seen once. This chain links TRBV7-9 with TRBJ1-6; the D gene is possibly TRBD1 (5 bases). V was trimmed by 1 base and J by 2 bases, leaving 9 bases between them. Germline assignment: CDR1 SEHNR and CDR2 FQNEAQ (reference sequence). This CDR3 comprises 16 residues. The CDR3 is CASSLVTGTYNSPLHF. CDR3 DNA: TGTGCCAGCAGCTTAGTTACAGGCACCTATAATTCACCCCTCCACTTT.

J is TRBJ2-7 and V is TRBV5-5; TRBD1 might be the D (6 bases). Trimming took 1 base from V and 5 from J, leaving 10 bases between them. This CDR3 contains 13 residues. Germline CDR1 and CDR2: SGHKS and YYEKEE (reference sequence). CDR3 amino acids: CASSLSRGHEQYF. CDR3 nucleotide sequence: TGTGCCAGCAGCTTGTCCAGGGGCCACGAGCAGTACTTC.

V and J are TRBV27 and TRBJ2-1; 7 bases map to TRBD2. The CDR3 contains 15 residues. V dropped 4 bases and J dropped 6; count of bases not matched to a gene: 9. Germline V gene data show CDR1 as MNHEY and CDR2 as SMNVEV (reference sequence). This CDR3 reads CASSSRTRFVNEQFF. The CDR3 DNA reads TGTGCCAGCAGTTCCAGGACTAGGTTCGTCAATGAGCAGTTCTTC.